This T cell receptor (beta chain) was sequenced in a study of cytomegalovirus exposure and HLA in healthy donors. V gave up 0 bases and J gave up 2 bases, with 13 bases separating them. The CDR3 length is 16 residues. Germline CDR1 reads MNHEY; CDR2 reads SVGAGI. 60 Vbeta and 13 Jbeta primers were used in PCR. Sequencing was performed with immunoSEQ multiplex PCR; in TCRdb, only in-frame clones are kept and a portion is missing. Here the sample spans 120,000 or so clones, about 62% being singletons. This receptor was obtained from a woman in her thirties or forties in good health and CMV-seropositive. Sequencing was done on a sample of PBMCs. V usage is TRBV6-5 and J usage is TRBJ2-5; maybe TRBD1 (6 bases). The CDR3 bases are TGTGCCAGCAGTTACTCGATGACGCAGGGGCAAGAGACCCAGTACTTC. Translated, it gives CASSYSMTQGQETQYF.